Shown below are 20 T cell receptor beta chains from a single sample sequenced in a study of blood T cell repertoires in COVID-19. Only in-frame clones appear in the TCRdb table, and some are missing; sequencing was by immunoSEQ multiplex PCR. This sample has 30,000 to 35,000 clones; nearly 80% occur once, and the top ten carry around 29%. Material for sequencing was peripheral blood. The receptors come from an elderly man with acute or convalescent COVID-19.

The rearrangement joins TRBV13 to TRBJ1-6; D may be TRBD1 (5 bases). V dropped 0 bases and J dropped 10 bases, with 13 bases sitting between them. The CDR3 consists of 15 residues. The germline gives CDR1 PRHDT, CDR2 FYEKMQ (reference sequence). The CDR3 DNA sequence: TGTGCCAGCAGCTTAGGCCTAACGGGGGGATCACCCCTCCACTTT. This encodes CASSLGLTGGSPLHF.

CDR3 nucleotides: TGTGCCAGCAGCTTAGCAGGCGGGAGTTACAATGAGCAGTTCTTC. Translation gives CASSLAGGSYNEQFF. The chain couples TRBV11-2 to TRBJ2-1, with 7 bases lining up with TRBD2. CDR1 is SGHAT, CDR2 FQNNGV, per germline. The J segment lost 4 bases and the V segment lost 1 base, leaving 4 bases of the junction unmatched. CDR3 length equals 15 residues.

The rearrangement uses TRBV10-3 and TRBJ2-4, with TRBD2 matching over 15 bases. The CDR3 totals 17 residues. V lost 6 bases and J lost 6; bases outside the gene matches: 9. Germline assignment: CDR1 ENHRY and CDR2 SYGVKD. The CDR3: CAISGGLAGGRGNIQYF. The CDR3 coding sequence is TGTGCCATCAGCGGCGGACTAGCGGGGGGGCGTGGAAACATTCAGTACTTC.

V is TRBV7-8 and J is TRBJ2-1; TRBD2 matches at 8 bases. The CDR3 runs 19 residues. Germline V gene lookup returns CDR1 SGHVS and CDR2 FQNEAQ. V lost 5 bases to trimming and J lost 0 bases; unmatched junction nucleotides: 15. CDR3 DNA sequence: TGTGCCAGCAGCCCGCGTAGAGCGGGAGTAGACAGCTCCTACAATGAGCAGTTCTTC. Amino acids: CASSPRRAGVDSSYNEQFF.

This clone has only one observation. The rearrangement links TRBV11-2 to TRBJ2-1; 12 nucleotides line up with TRBD1. The V gene end was trimmed by 4 bases and the J gene end by 6 bases; junction bases not matched to a gene: 4. Germline V gene data show CDR1 as SGHAT and CDR2 as FQNNGV. The length of the CDR3 is 15 residues. CDR3 DNA sequence: TGTGCCAGCAGCTCTCGGGACAGGGGGCTCAATGAGCAGTTCTTC. Its translation is CASSSRDRGLNEQFF.

The chain uses TRBV5-6 and TRBJ2-7, with 8 nucleotides matching TRBD1. Trimming removed 4 bases from V and 3 bases from J; junction bases left unmatched: 9. Germline CDR1 and CDR2: SGHDT and YYEEEE. The CDR3 runs 15 residues. CDR3 sequence: CASSPHRGSLYEQYF. CDR3 nucleotide sequence: TGTGCCAGCAGCCCGCACAGGGGGTCACTCTACGAGCAGTACTTC.

Only a few counts were recorded for this clone. The chain uses TRBV7-9 and TRBJ2-3; the D gene is possibly TRBD1 (6 bases). Germline CDR1 SEHNR, CDR2 FQNEAQ (reference sequence). V dropped 2 bases and J dropped 2 bases, with 14 bases sitting between them. This CDR3 is 16 amino acids long. As DNA, the CDR3 is TGTGCCAGCAGCTTACGTCTGGGGGCGGACACAGATACGCAGTATTTT. This encodes CASSLRLGADTDTQYF.

The rearrangement links TRBV11-1 to TRBJ2-7; no firm D call. The germline CDR1 and CDR2 sequences are SGHAT and FQDESV (reference sequence). V lost 8 bases and J 0 bases, leaving 11 bases between the germline ends. The CDR3 consists of 13 residues. The CDR3: CASRGSFSYEQYF. The DNA of the CDR3 is TGTGCCAGCCGAGGCAGTTTCTCCTACGAGCAGTACTTC.

The chain couples TRBV7-3 to TRBJ2-2, with TRBD2 identical over 9 bases. CDR1 and CDR2 (germline): SGHTA, FQGTGA. Trimming cost V 4 bases and J 5 bases; bases outside gene matches: 5. The CDR3 contains 15 residues. Here the CDR3 reads CASSSAGGGTGELFF. The CDR3 coding sequence is TGTGCCAGCAGCTCTGCGGGAGGGGGGACCGGGGAGCTGTTTTTT.

This chain links TRBV5-1 with TRBJ1-2, with 9 positions matching TRBD1. J gave up 2 bases and V 0 bases, and 2 bases lay outside the gene matches. Germline V gene sequence: CDR1 SGHRS, CDR2 YFSETQ. The CDR3 consists of 15 residues. CDR3 loop: CASSLGGQGNYGYTF. The DNA of the CDR3 is TGCGCCAGCAGCTTGGGCGGACAGGGGAACTATGGCTACACCTTC.

This sequence joins TRBV24-1 and TRBJ2-1; D is perhaps TRBD2 (7 bases). The germline V gene encodes CDR1 KGHDR and CDR2 SFDVKD. The CDR3 spans 17 residues. Trimming removed 5 bases at V and 0 bases at J, with 16 bases between. The CDR3 nucleotides are TGTGCCACCAGTGGGGGGGGAACAGGGAGCTCCTACAATGAGCAGTTCTTC. Protein product: CATSGGGTGSSYNEQFF.

This clone turned up a few times. This chain links TRBV3-1 (or the pseudogene TRBV3-2) with TRBJ2-1, with 7 bases fitting TRBD2. The CDR3 sequence is 16 residues long. V shed 4 bases, J shed 8 bases, and the junction held 14 bases outside the gene matches. Per germline, CDR1 LGHDT and CDR2 YNNKEL (reference sequence). DNA of the CDR3: TGTGCCAGCAGCCGGGCCGGGCGGGGGACCAGGGATGAGCAGTTCTTC. Residues: CASSRAGRGTRDEQFF.

The rearrangement joins TRBV7-2 to TRBJ2-7; 7 bases match TRBD1. Germline V gives CDR1 SGHTA, CDR2 FQGNSA. CDR3 length: 14 residues. Trimming at V came to 3 bases and at J to 0 bases, leaving 2 bases not matched to a gene. Written as DNA, the CDR3 is TGTGCCAGCAGCTTGAGGGACAGCTCCTACGAGCAGTACTTC. Its translation is CASSLRDSSYEQYF.

This clone was found once. The chain couples TRBV9 to TRBJ2-1, with 9 nucleotides matching TRBD2. CDR1 and CDR2 (germline): SGDLS, YYNGEE. The length of the CDR3 is 14 residues. V lost 2 bases, J lost 6 bases, and 3 bases stayed unmatched. The CDR3 is CASSVLAGSNEQFF. In nucleotides, the CDR3 is TGTGCCAGCAGCGTCCTAGCGGGAAGCAATGAGCAGTTCTTC.

The rearrangement joins TRBV10-2 to TRBJ1-2; TRBD1 might be the D (5 bases). The germline V gene has CDR1 WSHSY and CDR2 SAAADI. V lost 7 bases, J lost 8 bases, and 17 bases lay in between. The CDR3 has 13 amino acids. In DNA, the CDR3 is TGCGCCAGCACTGCCCTCGTTGGGGGGGGCTACACCTTC. It encodes CASTALVGGGYTF.

The rearrangement links TRBV6-5 to TRBJ2-2; D perhaps matches TRBD1 (6 bases). V was pared by 10 bases and J by 1 base, with 13 bases between. This CDR3 contains 14 residues. The V gene's germline CDR1 is MNHEY and CDR2 SVGAGI. The CDR3 nucleotides are TGTGCCATCAGGTCAGGGGTGAACACCGGGGAGCTGTTTTTT. It translates to CAIRSGVNTGELFF.

This chain connects TRBV18 to TRBJ1-2; possible D gene TRBD1, 5 bases. V shed 2 bases and J shed 8 bases, with 15 bases lying between them. CDR1 KGHSH and CDR2 LQKENI come from the germline V gene. CDR3 length equals 14 residues. The CDR3 loop reads CASSPVGRDDGYTF. The CDR3, as DNA: TGTGCCAGCTCACCAGTCGGCAGGGATGACGGCTACACCTTC.

The chain has TRBV19 and TRBJ1-1; 9 nucleotides line up with TRBD1. Per germline, CDR1 LNHDA and CDR2 SQIVND (reference sequence). There are 13 residues in the CDR3. V was clipped by 9 bases and J by 10 bases; unmatched bases: 12. For the CDR3, the DNA is TGTGCCAGCCTCGGACAGGGGTCTCGTACAGCTTTCTTT. As protein: CASLGQGSRTAFF.

The chain joins TRBV5-1 to TRBJ2-3, with a weak D call TRBD2 (6 bases). Per the germline V gene, CDR1 is SGHRS and CDR2 is YFSETQ. CDR3 length: 13 residues. Between the trimmed V and J ends, which lost 4 bases and 5 bases, there was a span of 11 bases. The CDR3: CASSPVGGDTQYF. The CDR3 DNA is TGCGCCAGCAGCCCGGTGGGGGGAGATACGCAGTATTTT.

The gene calls are TRBV30 and TRBJ2-4; TRBD2 agrees at 9 bases. Germline lookup yields CDR1 GTSNPN and CDR2 SVGIG (reference sequence). This CDR3 comprises 15 residues. The ends lost 4 bases at V and 3 bases at J; junction bases unmatched: 7. The CDR3 loop is CAWKGGGAGKNIQYF. CDR3 nucleotides: TGTGCCTGGAAGGGCGGGGGGGCTGGCAAAAACATTCAGTACTTC.